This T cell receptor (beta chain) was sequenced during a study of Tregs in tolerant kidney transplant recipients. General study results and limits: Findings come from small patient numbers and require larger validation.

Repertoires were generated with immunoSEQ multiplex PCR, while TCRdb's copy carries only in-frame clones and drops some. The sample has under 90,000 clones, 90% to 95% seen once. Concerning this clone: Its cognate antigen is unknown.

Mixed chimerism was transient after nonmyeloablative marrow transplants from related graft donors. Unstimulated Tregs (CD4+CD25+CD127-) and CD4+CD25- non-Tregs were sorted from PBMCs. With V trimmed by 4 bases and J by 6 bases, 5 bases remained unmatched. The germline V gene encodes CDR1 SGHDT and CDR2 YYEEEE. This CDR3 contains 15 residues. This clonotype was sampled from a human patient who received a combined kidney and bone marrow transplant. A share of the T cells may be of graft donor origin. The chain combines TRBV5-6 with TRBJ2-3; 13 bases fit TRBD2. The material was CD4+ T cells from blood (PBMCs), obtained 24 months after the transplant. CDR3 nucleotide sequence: TGTGCCAGCAGCGGGACTAGCGGGAATCAGGATACGCAGTATTTT. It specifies CASSGTSGNQDTQYF.